A single sample gave rise to the 23 T cell receptor beta chains below, sequenced in a study of blood T cell repertoires in COVID-19. Sequencing used immunoSEQ multiplex PCR; TCRdb keeps in-frame clones, though not all of them. The table shows about 18,000 clones, with nearly 90% occurring only once. Sequenced sample: peripheral blood. Receptors were obtained from a man aged 35 to 55 with active COVID-19.

The chain is built from TRBV11-3 and TRBJ2-7; D uncertain. Per the germline V gene, CDR1 is SGHNT and CDR2 is YENEEA. This CDR3 comprises 13 residues. V was pared by 1 base and J by 3 bases, with 7 bases between. The CDR3, as DNA: TGTGCCAGCAGCTTAGGACTGGGCTACGAGCAGTACTTC. It is translated as CASSLGLGYEQYF. Full variable domain (rest looked up from reference TRBV11-3 and TRBJ2-7): EAGVVQSPRYKIIEKKQPVAFWCNPISGHNTLYWYLQNLGQGPELLIRYENEEAVDDSQLPKDRFSAERLKGVDSTLKIQPAELGDSAVYLCASSLGLGYEQYFGPGTRLTVT.

This clone came up a few times. This rearrangement joins TRBV11-2 to TRBJ2-7, with D uncertain. The V and J ends lost 5 bases and 1 base respectively, with 12 bases between them. This CDR3 is built from 14 residues. Germline-derived CDR1 and CDR2 are SGHAT and FQNNGV. CDR3 in amino acids: CASSPAWASYEQYF. DNA for the CDR3: TGTGCCAGCAGCCCCGCCTGGGCTTCCTACGAGCAGTACTTC.

The rearrangement joins TRBV29-1 to TRBJ2-2, with 9 bases aligning to TRBD2. J gave up 5 bases and V 7 bases, and 5 bases lay outside the gene matches. The CDR3 runs 13 residues. Germline-derived CDR1 and CDR2 are SQVTM and ANQGSEA. CDR3 DNA sequence: TGCAGCGGCACTAGCGGGTATACCGGGGAGCTGTTTTTT. Amino acid sequence: CSGTSGYTGELFF.

This clone was detected only a few times. The genes are TRBV6-5 and TRBJ1-5; D ambiguous. Germline V gene data show CDR1 as MNHEY and CDR2 as SVGAGI. The V end lost 0 bases, the J end lost 4 bases, and 4 bases lay between the germline ends. The CDR3 loop spans 13 amino acids. The CDR3 loop is CASSYSRNQPQHF. The CDR3 DNA is TGTGCCAGCAGTTACTCGAGAAATCAGCCCCAGCATTTT.

The chain combines TRBV19 with TRBJ1-2; no firm D call. This CDR3 is 14 amino acids long. The V gene lost 3 bases and the J gene lost 3 bases, with 11 bases spanning the gap. Germline lookup yields CDR1 LNHDA and CDR2 SQIVND (reference sequence). CDR3 region: CASSIFAGDYGYTF. In DNA, the CDR3 is TGTGCCAGTAGTATTTTCGCCGGGGACTATGGCTACACCTTC.

In its sample, this clone was seen once. The chain joins TRBV14 to TRBJ2-1, with 9 bases lining up with TRBD2. V lost 0 bases, J lost 10 bases, and 10 bases stayed unmatched. This CDR3 has 16 amino acids. The germline gives CDR1 SGHDN, CDR2 FVKESK. In DNA, the CDR3 is TGTGCCAGCAGCCAAGATGGGGGACTAGCTACCCTAGAGCAGTTCTTC. Protein product: CASSQDGGLATLEQFF.

The chain carries TRBV6-7 and TRBJ2-1; 8 bases agree with TRBD2. TRBV6-7 is treated as an ORF (open reading frame) with a function not yet certain. CDR3 length: 15 amino acids. V was clipped by 7 bases and J by 3 bases; unmatched bases: 8. The CDR3 sequence is CASKAGDHYYNEQFF. The CDR3 nucleotides read TGTGCCAGCAAAGCGGGAGACCACTACTACAATGAGCAGTTCTTC.

The chain uses TRBV5-6 and TRBJ1-1; 8 nucleotides agree with TRBD1. V shed 4 bases, J shed 1 base, and the junction held 12 bases outside the gene matches. Germline CDR1 is SGHDT and CDR2 is YYEEEE. The CDR3 spans 17 residues. The DNA for the CDR3 is TGTGCCAGCAGCCCGCTGTGGGACAGGCAGCAGAACACTGAAGCTTTCTTT. Its protein is CASSPLWDRQQNTEAFF.

The chain has TRBV7-9 and TRBJ2-4; 7 bases map to TRBD1. This CDR3 has 18 residues. From germline, CDR1 is SEHNR and CDR2 FQNEAQ (reference sequence). V was clipped by 5 bases and J by 1 base; unmatched bases: 14. The CDR3 DNA sequence: TGTGCCAGCAGCCTAGTACCGAACAGGGGTATTGCCAAAAACATTCAGTACTTC. Encoded protein: CASSLVPNRGIAKNIQYF.

CDR3 sequence reads: CASSYSVDRGLSGELFF. For the CDR3, the DNA is TGTGCCAGCAGTTACTCTGTCGACAGGGGGCTCTCCGGGGAGCTGTTTTTT. This chain links TRBV6-2 or TRBV6-3 with TRBJ2-2, with 10 bases aligning to TRBD1. The length of the CDR3 is 17 residues. V was clipped by 0 bases and J by 6 bases; unmatched bases: 7. The V gene's germline CDR1 is MNHEY and CDR2 SVGEGT.

The genes are TRBV19 and TRBJ1-2, with a weak D call TRBD1 (5 bases). V lost 5 bases and J lost 8, with 12 bases in between. The CDR3 extends over 12 amino acids. CDR1 and CDR2 (germline): LNHDA, SQIVND (reference sequence). DNA of the CDR3: TGTGCCAGTAGTGGGGGGGTAAGCGGCTACACCTTC. Translation: CASSGGVSGYTF.

The chain combines TRBV3-1 (or the pseudogene TRBV3-2) with TRBJ1-2; D not certain. Per the germline V gene, CDR1 is LGHDT and CDR2 is YNNKEL (reference sequence). V lost 2 bases and J lost 1, with 5 bases in between. The CDR3 spans 13 residues. CDR3 sequence reads: CASSQWSNYGYTF. CDR3 in DNA: TGTGCCAGCAGCCAATGGAGTAACTATGGCTACACCTTC.

V and J are TRBV3-1 (or the pseudogene TRBV3-2) and TRBJ1-3; possibly TRBD1 for D (5 bases). CDR1 and CDR2 (germline): LGHDT, YNNKEL (reference sequence). The CDR3 has 15 amino acids. Trimming pared 4 bases from V and 4 bases from J, leaving 14 bases between. The CDR3 reads CASSPPGGSGNTIYF. As DNA, the CDR3 is TGTGCCAGCAGCCCCCCGGGGGGTTCGGGAAACACCATATATTTT.

The CDR3 is CASSPTVGQTTYEQYF. CDR3 bases: TGTGCCAGTAGCCCCACGGTTGGGCAGACGACCTACGAGCAGTACTTC. V usage is TRBV19 and J usage is TRBJ2-7, with D hard to call. V was trimmed by 6 bases and J by 2 bases, leaving 20 bases between them. CDR3 size: 16 residues. The germline V gene has CDR1 LNHDA and CDR2 SQIVND (reference sequence).

J is TRBJ1-2 and V is TRBV19; the match to TRBD1 covers 9 bases. Trimming cost V 7 bases and J 4 bases; bases outside gene matches: 10. This CDR3 comprises 15 residues. In germline, CDR1 is LNHDA, CDR2 SQIVND (reference sequence). CDR3: CASTMTGGMVYGYTF. In nucleotides, the CDR3 is TGTGCCAGTACTATGACAGGGGGAATGGTCTATGGCTACACCTTC.

This chain uses TRBV15 with TRBJ1-5; D perhaps matches TRBD1 (5 bases). Germline V gene data show CDR1 as LNHNV and CDR2 as YYDKDF (reference sequence). There are 14 residues in the CDR3. The V and J ends lost 5 bases and 7 bases respectively, with 15 bases between them. The CDR3 DNA reads as TGTGCCACCAGCCCCGACAGAATTGGGCAGCCCCAGCATTTT. Translation gives CATSPDRIGQPQHF.

The J gene is TRBJ1-2, the V gene TRBV21-1; the DNA was not compared with TRBD1, the D call given in the table. TRBV21-1 is classified as a pseudogene. CDR3 length: 19 residues. The CDR3 loop is CASSGRAGQGASGNYGYTF. CDR3 nucleotide sequence: TGTGCCAGCAGCGGCCGGGCGGGACAGGGGGCGAGTGGGAACTATGGCTACACCTTC.

The chain couples TRBV7-2 to TRBJ2-1; 7 nucleotides match TRBD2. The CDR3 contains 15 residues. The J segment lost 4 bases and the V segment lost 1 base, leaving 4 bases of the junction unmatched. CDR1 is SGHTA and CDR2 is FQGNSA in the germline V gene. The CDR3 is CASSLDLRGYNEQFF. In DNA form, the CDR3 reads TGTGCCAGCAGCTTAGACTTGCGGGGGTACAATGAGCAGTTCTTC.

J is TRBJ1-2 and V is TRBV5-4; TRBD1 matches at 7 bases. This CDR3 comprises 13 residues. The V gene end was trimmed by 5 bases and the J gene end by 4 bases; junction bases not matched to a gene: 5. Germline CDR1 is SGHNT and CDR2 is YYREEE (reference sequence). The CDR3 protein is CASREGAVYGYTF. The CDR3 nucleotides read TGTGCCAGCAGGGAGGGGGCTGTCTATGGCTACACCTTC.

The CDR3 protein is CASSYRDRGNNEQFF. CDR3 bases: TGTGCCAGCAGTTACCGGGACAGGGGCAACAATGAGCAGTTCTTC. V usage is TRBV6-2 or TRBV6-3 and J usage is TRBJ2-1; 10 bases are shared with TRBD1. The CDR3 spans 15 residues. V lost 2 bases to trimming and J lost 5 bases; unmatched junction nucleotides: 3. Germline CDR1 MNHEY, CDR2 SVGEGT.

V gene TRBV20-1 combines with J gene TRBJ2-5; D is unresolved. This CDR3 region has 13 residues. Trimming left V 4 bases short and J 0 bases short, with 9 bases between. CDR1 and CDR2 from the germline V gene are DFQATT and SNEGSKA (reference sequence). CDR3 coding DNA: TGCAGTGCTAATGAAGACTACCAAGAGACCCAGTACTTC. Amino acid sequence: CSANEDYQETQYF.

The V and J genes are TRBV4-3 and TRBJ2-1; 14 bases fit TRBD2. There are 18 residues in the CDR3. Unmatched junction bases numbered 15, after V lost 6 bases and J lost 8 bases. Germline V CDR1 and CDR2: LGHNA, YSLEER. This chain's CDR3 is CASRTGLAGGDGGHEQFF. For the CDR3, the DNA is TGCGCCAGCAGGACAGGACTAGCGGGAGGTGACGGAGGGCATGAGCAGTTCTTC.

This chain's CDR3 is CAISRGDREAYEQYF. The CDR3 coding sequence is TGTGCCATCAGTAGGGGGGACAGGGAGGCCTACGAGCAGTACTTC. The chain uses TRBV10-3 and TRBJ2-7; 9 positions agree with TRBD1. V shed 5 bases, J shed 2 bases, and the junction held 7 bases outside the gene matches. The V gene's germline CDR1 is ENHRY and CDR2 SYGVKD. This CDR3 has 15 amino acids.